This TCR beta chain was recovered during a study of neurological immune-mediated disorders. The germline V and J ends were trimmed by 5 bases and 4 bases, with 13 bases remaining between them. The CDR3 covers 14 residues. Germline CDR1 SGHTA, CDR2 FQGNSA. TCRdb itself ran the 5' RACE reads through MiXCR, one entry per CDR3 protein. The table lists about 55,000 distinct CDR3 sequences, about 4% of them singletons. The chain carries TRBV7-2 and TRBJ2-3; D remains unclear. This receptor was taken from a man aged 45-65 years with multiple sclerosis. Sequencing input: PBMCs. CDR3 DNA: TGTGCCAGCAGCCCCGGACCTCCGCCAGATACGCAGTATTTT. This codes for CASSPGPPPDTQYF.